The 22 T cell receptor beta chains below were found in one sample sequenced in a study of cytomegalovirus exposure and HLA in healthy donors. Data came from immunoSEQ multiplex PCR; TCRdb stores just in-frame clones and leaves some out. The repertoire has 220,000 or so clones, roughly 80% of them found once; the top ten carry 5.5% to 6.5%. The sequenced material came from PBMCs. Receptors were obtained from a woman aged 18-35 years in good health and CMV-seronegative.

The chain has TRBV2 and TRBJ2-5; D remains ambiguous. The CDR3 extends over 8 amino acids. The V end lost 8 bases, the J end lost 9 bases, and 4 bases lay between the germline ends. Germline values: CDR1 SNHLY, CDR2 FYNNEI. The CDR3 region is CASGAQYF. CDR3 nucleotide sequence: TGTGCCAGCGGGGCCCAGTACTTC.

This rearrangement joins TRBV6-5 to TRBJ2-1; unclear D gene. CDR3 length: 14 amino acids. Trimming took off 4 bases at V and 5 bases at J, with 12 bases between the two ends. CDR1 MNHEY and CDR2 SVGAGI come from the germline V gene. The CDR3 reads CASSLEGPHNEQFF. In DNA, the CDR3 is TGTGCCAGCAGTTTAGAAGGGCCCCACAATGAGCAGTTCTTC.

V gene TRBV30 combines with J gene TRBJ2-2; 11 nucleotides match TRBD2. V shed 5 bases, J shed 5 bases, and the junction held 4 bases outside the gene matches. The CDR3 totals 14 residues. The V gene's germline CDR1 is GTSNPN and CDR2 SVGIG (reference sequence). This chain's CDR3 is CAWRLAGRTGELFF. The CDR3 DNA follows: TGTGCCTGGCGACTAGCGGGGAGGACCGGGGAGCTGTTTTTT.

This chain connects TRBV2 to TRBJ2-5; TRBD2 might be the D (5 bases). The CDR3 runs to 13 residues. Germline V gene data show CDR1 as SNHLY and CDR2 as FYNNEI. With 7 bases removed from V and 5 bases from J, the gap between germline ends came to 14 bases. For the CDR3, the DNA is TGTGCCAGCATCCAGGAGGCTAGGGAGACCCAGTACTTC. It yields the protein CASIQEARETQYF.

The chain links TRBV19 to TRBJ1-2; D is perhaps TRBD1 (6 bases). The CDR3 sequence is 19 residues long. From germline, CDR1 is LNHDA and CDR2 SQIVND (reference sequence). Trimming removed 1 base at V and 2 bases at J, with 23 bases between. CDR3 nucleotide sequence: TGTGCCAGTAGTATAGCATCCTCGACAGGAACCGGAATGAACTATGGCTACACCTTC. Protein product: CASSIASSTGTGMNYGYTF.

The chain joins TRBV2 to TRBJ2-7, with TRBD1 matching over 8 bases. V lost 1 base, J lost 6 bases, and 5 bases stayed unmatched. Germline CDR1 SNHLY, CDR2 FYNNEI. The CDR3 length is 14 residues. The CDR3 loop reads CASSEGQGAGEQYF. CDR3 DNA: TGTGCCAGCAGTGAAGGGCAGGGGGCCGGCGAGCAGTACTTC.

This sequence joins TRBV5-5 and TRBJ2-2, with D uncertain. Germline CDR1 SGHKS, CDR2 YYEKEE (reference sequence). The CDR3 loop spans 13 amino acids. Deletions cut 7 bases from V and 0 bases from J, with 7 bases between. The CDR3 spells CASQGPNTGELFF. CDR3 in DNA: TGTGCCAGCCAAGGACCGAACACCGGGGAGCTGTTTTTT.

This chain joins TRBV27 and TRBJ2-3; no clear D. The CDR3 contains 12 residues. Between the trimmed V and J ends, which lost 3 bases and 8 bases, there was a span of 9 bases. Germline lookup yields CDR1 MNHEY and CDR2 SMNVEV (reference sequence). CDR3 residues: CASSFTSGTQYF. In DNA, the CDR3 is TGTGCCAGCAGTTTTACTTCGGGTACGCAGTATTTT.

The rearrangement links TRBV11-2 to TRBJ2-7, with 10 bases fitting TRBD1. The V gene end was trimmed by 3 bases and the J gene end by 7 bases; junction bases not matched to a gene: 15. CDR3 size: 17 residues. Germline V gene lookup returns CDR1 SGHAT and CDR2 FQNNGV. CDR3 loop: CASSFFWTGQGQGEQYF. For the CDR3, the DNA is TGTGCCAGCAGCTTTTTCTGGACGGGACAGGGACAGGGGGAGCAGTACTTC.

This chain joins TRBV30 and TRBJ2-5; a weak D match, TRBD2 (5 bases). V was cut by 0 bases and J by 1 base, with 21 bases left in between. CDR1 is GTSNPN, CDR2 SVGIG, per germline (reference sequence). The CDR3 is made up of 18 amino acids. CDR3 sequence reads: CAWSVSPHKADSQETQYF. The CDR3 nucleotides read TGTGCCTGGAGTGTCTCCCCCCACAAAGCGGACTCCCAAGAGACCCAGTACTTC.

This chain connects TRBV7-2 to TRBJ1-1; D uncertain. CDR3 length: 16 residues. Trimming stripped 1 base from V and 2 bases from J, with 14 bases between. Germline CDR1 and CDR2: SGHTA and FQGNSA. The CDR3: CASSLGRAGFNTEAFF. CDR3 nucleotides: TGTGCCAGCAGCTTAGGGAGGGCAGGCTTTAACACTGAAGCTTTCTTT.

This rearrangement joins TRBV19 to TRBJ1-1; a weak D match, TRBD1 (5 bases). Trimming removed 7 bases from V and 3 bases from J, with 15 bases in between. CDR3 length: 14 amino acids. CDR1 LNHDA and CDR2 SQIVND come from the germline V gene (reference sequence). This CDR3 is CASTLPLGDTEAFF. CDR3 nucleotide sequence: TGTGCCAGTACCCTACCGTTGGGGGACACTGAAGCTTTCTTT. Combining the CDR3 with reference TRBV19 and TRBJ1-1 gives the whole variable domain DGGITQSPKYLFRKEGQNVTLSCEQNLNHDAMYWYRQDPGQGLRLIYYSQIVNDFQKGDIAEGYSVSREKKESFPLTVTSAQKNPTAFYLCASTLPLGDTEAFFGQGTRLTVV.

The chain is built from TRBV5-4 and TRBJ2-1; D ambiguous. Germline V gives CDR1 SGHNT, CDR2 YYREEE (reference sequence). The CDR3 is made up of 13 amino acids. V was shortened by 3 bases and J by 5 bases, with 9 bases between the two germline ends. The DNA for the CDR3 is TGTGCCAGCAGCTCCGACCAAGACAATGAGCAGTTCTTC. It translates to CASSSDQDNEQFF.

The chain couples TRBV6-1 to TRBJ2-3; D call uncertain. Germline CDR1 and CDR2: MNHNS and SASEGT. V lost 5 bases and J 2 bases, leaving 5 bases between the germline ends. The CDR3 length is 12 residues. Here the CDR3 reads CASSSNTDTQYF. The CDR3 DNA reads as TGTGCCAGCAGTTCAAACACAGATACGCAGTATTTT.

The chain has TRBV27 and TRBJ2-7; 7 nucleotides match TRBD2. CDR3 length equals 14 residues. Germline CDR1 and CDR2: MNHEY and SMNVEV (reference sequence). The trim removed 5 bases at V and 6 bases at J, leaving 10 bases unmatched. The CDR3: CASSIREAKSEQYF. CDR3 DNA: TGTGCCAGCAGTATCCGGGAGGCAAAGAGCGAGCAGTACTTC.

The V and J genes are TRBV6-1 and TRBJ2-7; D gene ambiguous. Germline V lookup: CDR1 MNHNS, CDR2 SASEGT. The CDR3 has 14 residues. Deletions cut 7 bases from V and 4 bases from J, with 17 bases between. As DNA, the CDR3 is TGTGCCAGCATGAGAGACAATTCCCCTTACGAGCAGTACTTC. This gives the protein CASMRDNSPYEQYF.

This rearrangement joins TRBV6-1 to TRBJ1-5; D unresolved. Germline CDR1 MNHNS, CDR2 SASEGT. This CDR3 comprises 13 residues. Trimming took 2 bases from V and 7 from J, leaving 9 bases between them. CDR3 DNA: TGTGCCAGCAGTGAATGGGAGCGGCAGCCCCAGCATTTT. It codes for CASSEWERQPQHF.

V is TRBV6-5 and J is TRBJ2-7, with 9 bases aligning to TRBD1. The V segment lost 3 bases and the J segment 3 bases; nucleotides outside the gene matches: 6. Germline values: CDR1 MNHEY, CDR2 SVGAGI. This CDR3 contains 15 residues. The DNA of the CDR3 is TGTGCCAGCAGTTATGAGGGGACAGGGCGCTACGAGCAGTACTTC. Its translation: CASSYEGTGRYEQYF.

V and J are TRBV5-4 and TRBJ1-1, with 10 nucleotides matching TRBD1. The CDR3 runs to 15 residues. Germline V gene data show CDR1 as SGHNT and CDR2 as YYREEE (reference sequence). With V trimmed by 0 bases and J by 3 bases, 2 bases remained unmatched. DNA for the CDR3: TGTGCCAGCAGCTTGGGGGGGACAGGGGACACTGAAGCTTTCTTT. Its protein is CASSLGGTGDTEAFF. Using reference TRBV5-4 and TRBJ1-1 for the parts outside the CDR3, the full variable domain is ETGVTQSPTHLIKTRGQQVTLRCSSQSGHNTVSWYQQALGQGPQFIFQYYREEENGRGNFPPRFSGLQFPNYSSELNVNALELDDSALYLCASSLGGTGDTEAFFGQGTRLTVV.

The CDR3 sequence: CAWSVGEEKLFF. The CDR3 DNA sequence: TGTGCCTGGAGTGTAGGAGAGGAAAAACTGTTTTTT. The chain uses TRBV30 and TRBJ1-4; D uncertain. CDR1 and CDR2 from the germline V gene are GTSNPN and SVGIG (reference sequence). This CDR3 has 12 residues. Trimming cost V 0 bases and J 8 bases, with 7 bases left between them.

J is TRBJ1-2 and V is TRBV28, with 7 bases aligning to TRBD1. From germline, CDR1 is MDHEN and CDR2 SYDVKM. J lost 1 base, V lost 5 bases, and 4 bases had no gene match. The CDR3 totals 14 residues. The CDR3 reads CASSRQGLNYGYTF. The CDR3 DNA sequence: TGTGCCAGCAGTAGACAGGGCCTTAACTATGGCTACACCTTC.

The rearrangement joins TRBV10-1 to TRBJ2-5; D might be TRBD2 (5 bases). V gave up 5 bases and J gave up 5 bases, with 18 bases separating them. Germline CDR1 is WNHNN and CDR2 is SYGVQD (reference sequence). The CDR3 is 15 residues long. DNA for the CDR3: TGCGCCAGCAGTCCTACGGGAACTACGGGGGAGACCCAGTACTTC. Protein: CASSPTGTTGETQYF.